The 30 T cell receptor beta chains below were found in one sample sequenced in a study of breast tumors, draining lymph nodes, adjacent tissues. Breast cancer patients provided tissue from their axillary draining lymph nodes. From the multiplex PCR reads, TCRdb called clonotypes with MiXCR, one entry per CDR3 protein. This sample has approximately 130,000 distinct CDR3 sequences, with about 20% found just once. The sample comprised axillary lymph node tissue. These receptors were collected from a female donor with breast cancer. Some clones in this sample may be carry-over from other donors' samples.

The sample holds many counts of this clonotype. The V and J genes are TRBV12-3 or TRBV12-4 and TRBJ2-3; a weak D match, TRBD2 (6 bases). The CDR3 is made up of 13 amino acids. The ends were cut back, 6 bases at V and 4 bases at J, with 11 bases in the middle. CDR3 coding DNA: TGTGCCAGCAGCTCCGGGGGAGCAGATACGCAGTATTTT. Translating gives CASSSGGADTQYF.

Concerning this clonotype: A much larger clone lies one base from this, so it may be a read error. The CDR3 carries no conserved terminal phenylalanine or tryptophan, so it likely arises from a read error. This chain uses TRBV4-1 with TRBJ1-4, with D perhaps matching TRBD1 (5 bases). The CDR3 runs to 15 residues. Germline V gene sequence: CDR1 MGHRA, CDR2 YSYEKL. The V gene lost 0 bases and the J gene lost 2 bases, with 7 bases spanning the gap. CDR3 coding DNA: TGCGCCAGCAGCCAAGAGGGGGGGACTAATGAAAAACTGTTTCTT. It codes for CASSQEGGTNEKLFL.

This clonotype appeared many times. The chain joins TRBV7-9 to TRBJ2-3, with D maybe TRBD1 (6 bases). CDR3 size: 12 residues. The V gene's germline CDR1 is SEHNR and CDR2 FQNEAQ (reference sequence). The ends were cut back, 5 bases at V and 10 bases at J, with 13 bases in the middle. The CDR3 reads CASSQTGYAQYF. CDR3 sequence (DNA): TGTGCCAGCAGCCAAACAGGGTACGCGCAGTATTTT.

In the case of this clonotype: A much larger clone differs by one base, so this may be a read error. CDR3 DNA: TGTGTCAGCAGCTCACGCCAGGGTGGGTATGGCTACACCTTC. Protein product: CVSSSRQGGYGYTF. This chain uses TRBV5-6 with TRBJ1-2; possible D gene TRBD1, 5 bases. The CDR3 totals 14 residues. Germline V lookup: CDR1 SGHDT, CDR2 YYEEEE. Full variable domain (rest looked up from reference TRBV5-6 and TRBJ1-2): DAGVTQSPTHLIKTRGQQVTLRCSPKSGHDTVSWYQQALGQGPQFIFQYYEEEERQRGNFPDRFSGHQFPNYSSELNVNALLLGDSALYLCVSSSRQGGYGYTFGSGTRLTVV.

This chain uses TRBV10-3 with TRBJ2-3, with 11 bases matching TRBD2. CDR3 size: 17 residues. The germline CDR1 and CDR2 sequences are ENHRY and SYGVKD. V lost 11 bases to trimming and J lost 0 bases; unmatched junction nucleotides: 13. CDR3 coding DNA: TGTGCCGCCTCCCGACCTAGCGGGAGGCCAAGCACAGATACGCAGTATTTT. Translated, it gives CAASRPSGRPSTDTQYF.

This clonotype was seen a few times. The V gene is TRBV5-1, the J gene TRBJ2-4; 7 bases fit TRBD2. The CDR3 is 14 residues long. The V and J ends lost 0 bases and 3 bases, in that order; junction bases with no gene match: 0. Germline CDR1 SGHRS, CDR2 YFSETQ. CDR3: CASSLASGKNIQYF. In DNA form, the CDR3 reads TGCGCCAGCAGCTTGGCTAGCGGCAAAAACATTCAGTACTTC.

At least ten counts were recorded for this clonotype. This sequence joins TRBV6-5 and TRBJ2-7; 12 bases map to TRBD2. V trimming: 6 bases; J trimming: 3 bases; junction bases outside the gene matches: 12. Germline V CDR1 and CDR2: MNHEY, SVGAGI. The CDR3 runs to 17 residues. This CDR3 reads CASSHLGTSGLNYEQYF. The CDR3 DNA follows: TGTGCCAGCAGCCATCTTGGGACTAGCGGGTTAAACTACGAGCAGTACTTC.

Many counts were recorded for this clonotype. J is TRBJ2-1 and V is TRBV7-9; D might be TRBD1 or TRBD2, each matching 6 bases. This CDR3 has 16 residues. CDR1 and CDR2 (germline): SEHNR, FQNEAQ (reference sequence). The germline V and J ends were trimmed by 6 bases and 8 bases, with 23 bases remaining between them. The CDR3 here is CASSGGTPPIWDEQFF. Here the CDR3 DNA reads TGTGCCAGCAGTGGAGGGACACCACCTATTTGGGATGAGCAGTTCTTC.

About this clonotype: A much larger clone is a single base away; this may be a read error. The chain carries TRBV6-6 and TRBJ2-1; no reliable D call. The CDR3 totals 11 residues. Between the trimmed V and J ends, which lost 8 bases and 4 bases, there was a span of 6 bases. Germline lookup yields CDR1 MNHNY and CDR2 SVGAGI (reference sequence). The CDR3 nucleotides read TGTGCCAGCCCCCGGTACAATGAGCAGTTCTTC. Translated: CASPRYNEQFF.

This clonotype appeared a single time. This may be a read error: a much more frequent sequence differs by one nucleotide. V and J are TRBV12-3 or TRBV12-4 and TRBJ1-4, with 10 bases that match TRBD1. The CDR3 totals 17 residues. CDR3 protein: CASSSDRGRSTNEELFF. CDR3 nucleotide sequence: TGTGCCAGCAGTTCTGACAGGGGGCGATCAACTAATGAAGAACTGTTTTTT.

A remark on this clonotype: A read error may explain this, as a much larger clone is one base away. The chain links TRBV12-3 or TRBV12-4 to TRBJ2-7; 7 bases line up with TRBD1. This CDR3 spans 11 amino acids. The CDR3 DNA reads TGTGCCGGCAGCCCCGGGACAGAGAAGTACTTC. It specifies CAGSPGTEKYF.

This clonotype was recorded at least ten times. CDR3 DNA: TGTGCCAGCAGTGTGTCTAGCGGAGACTACAATGAGCAGTTCTTC. This translates into CASSVSSGDYNEQFF. V usage is TRBV6-1 and J usage is TRBJ2-1; 7 bases match TRBD2. Germline V gene lookup returns CDR1 MNHNS and CDR2 SASEGT. Trimming removed 4 bases from V and 3 bases from J; junction bases left unmatched: 6. CDR3 length: 15 amino acids.

The chain's CDR3 is CASSDPRTGRHGYTF. CDR3 coding DNA: TGTGCCAGCAGTGACCCCCGGACAGGGAGGCATGGCTACACCTTC. This chain uses TRBV28 with TRBJ1-2; 8 nucleotides match TRBD1. Germline CDR1 and CDR2: MDHEN and SYDVKM. There are 15 residues in the CDR3. The J segment lost 6 bases and the V segment lost 5 bases, leaving 11 bases of the junction unmatched.

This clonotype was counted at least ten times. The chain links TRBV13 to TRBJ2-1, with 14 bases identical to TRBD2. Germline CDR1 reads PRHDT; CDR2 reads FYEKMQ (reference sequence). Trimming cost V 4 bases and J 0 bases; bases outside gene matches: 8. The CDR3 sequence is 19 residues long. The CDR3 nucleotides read TGTGCCAGCAGCTCTCGGACTAGCGGGAGGTCGAGCTCCTACAATGAGCAGTTCTTC. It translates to CASSSRTSGRSSSYNEQFF.

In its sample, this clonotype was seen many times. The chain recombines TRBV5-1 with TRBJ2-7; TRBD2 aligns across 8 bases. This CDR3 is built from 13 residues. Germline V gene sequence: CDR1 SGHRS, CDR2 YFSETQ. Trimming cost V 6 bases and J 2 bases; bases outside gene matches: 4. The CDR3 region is CASMDSGAYEQYF. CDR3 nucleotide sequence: TGCGCCAGCATGGATAGCGGGGCCTACGAGCAGTACTTC.

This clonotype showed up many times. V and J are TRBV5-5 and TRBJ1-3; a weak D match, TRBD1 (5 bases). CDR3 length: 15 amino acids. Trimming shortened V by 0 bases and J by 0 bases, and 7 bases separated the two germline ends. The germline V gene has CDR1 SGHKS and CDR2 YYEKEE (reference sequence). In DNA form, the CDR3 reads TGTGCCAGCAGCTTGGCAGGGAGCTCTGGAAACACCATATATTTT. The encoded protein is CASSLAGSSGNTIYF.

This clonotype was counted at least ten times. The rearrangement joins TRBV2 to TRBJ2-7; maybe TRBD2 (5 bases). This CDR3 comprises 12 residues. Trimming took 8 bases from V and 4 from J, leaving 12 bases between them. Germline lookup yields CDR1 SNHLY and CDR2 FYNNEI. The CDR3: CASGGLGYEQYF. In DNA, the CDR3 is TGTGCCAGCGGAGGACTGGGGTACGAGCAGTACTTC.

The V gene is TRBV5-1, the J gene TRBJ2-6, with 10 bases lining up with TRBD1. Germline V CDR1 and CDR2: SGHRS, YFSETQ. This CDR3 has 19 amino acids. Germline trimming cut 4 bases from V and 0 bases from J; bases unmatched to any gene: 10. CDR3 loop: CASSPPGTGANSGANVLTF. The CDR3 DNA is TGCGCCAGCAGCCCACCGGGGACAGGGGCAAACTCTGGGGCCAACGTCCTGACTTTC.

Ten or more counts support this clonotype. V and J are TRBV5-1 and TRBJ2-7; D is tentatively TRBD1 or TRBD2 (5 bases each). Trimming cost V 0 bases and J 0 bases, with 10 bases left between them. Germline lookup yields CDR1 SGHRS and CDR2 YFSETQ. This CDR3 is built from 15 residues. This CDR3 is CASSLEGPLSYEQYF. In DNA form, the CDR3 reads TGCGCCAGCAGCTTGGAGGGACCACTCTCCTACGAGCAGTACTTC.

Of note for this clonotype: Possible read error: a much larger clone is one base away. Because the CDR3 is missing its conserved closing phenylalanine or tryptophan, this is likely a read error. This chain's CDR3 is CASRREGRENSPLHL. CDR3 nucleotides: TGTGCCAGCAGGAGGGAAGGACGGGAGAATTCACCCCTCCACCTT. The rearrangement links TRBV3-1 to TRBJ1-6; D ambiguous. V was clipped by 6 bases and J by 7 bases, with 16 bases between them. Germline V gene data show CDR1 as LGHDT and CDR2 as YNNKEL (reference sequence). This CDR3 is built from 15 residues.

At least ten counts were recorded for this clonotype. Here the CDR3 reads CAWRGQGTDTQYF. The CDR3, as DNA: TGTGCCTGGAGAGGGCAAGGCACAGATACGCAGTATTTT. The chain joins TRBV30 to TRBJ2-3; D is uncertain. CDR3 length: 13 amino acids. The germline V gene has CDR1 GTSNPN and CDR2 SVGIG (reference sequence). V lost 3 bases and J lost 1, with 8 bases in between.

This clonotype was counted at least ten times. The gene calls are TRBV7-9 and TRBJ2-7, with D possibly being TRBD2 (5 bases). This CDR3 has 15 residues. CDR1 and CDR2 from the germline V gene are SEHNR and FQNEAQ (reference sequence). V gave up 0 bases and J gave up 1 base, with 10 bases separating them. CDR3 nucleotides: TGTGCCAGCAGCTTAGCGGTGACTAAGTCCTACGAGCAGTACTTC. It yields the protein CASSLAVTKSYEQYF.

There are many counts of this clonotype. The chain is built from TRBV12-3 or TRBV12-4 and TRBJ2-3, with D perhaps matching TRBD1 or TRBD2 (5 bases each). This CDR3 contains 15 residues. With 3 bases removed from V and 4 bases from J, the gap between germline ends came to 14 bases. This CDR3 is CASSFGGFFADTQYF. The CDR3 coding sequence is TGTGCCAGCAGTTTTGGGGGTTTTTTTGCAGATACGCAGTATTTT.

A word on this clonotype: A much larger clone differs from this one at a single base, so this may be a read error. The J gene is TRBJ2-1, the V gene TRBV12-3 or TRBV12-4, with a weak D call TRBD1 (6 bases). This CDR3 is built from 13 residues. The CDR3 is CASSYRDNNVQFF. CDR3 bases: TGTGCCAGCAGTTACAGGGACAACAATGTGCAGTTCTTC.

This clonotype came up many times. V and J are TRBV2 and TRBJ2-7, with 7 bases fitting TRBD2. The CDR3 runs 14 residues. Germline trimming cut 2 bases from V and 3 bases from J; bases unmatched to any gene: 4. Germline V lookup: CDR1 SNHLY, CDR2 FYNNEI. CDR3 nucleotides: TGTGCCAGCAGTGAATGGGGGGGTAACTACGAGCAGTACTTC. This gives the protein CASSEWGGNYEQYF.

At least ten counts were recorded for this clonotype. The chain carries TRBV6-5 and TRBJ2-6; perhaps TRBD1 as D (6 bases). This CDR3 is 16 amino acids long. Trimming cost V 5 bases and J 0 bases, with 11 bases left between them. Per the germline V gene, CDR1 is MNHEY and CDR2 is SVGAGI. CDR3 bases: TGTGCCAGCAGTAAGACAGGTTACTCTGGGGCCAACGTCCTGACTTTC. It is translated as CASSKTGYSGANVLTF.

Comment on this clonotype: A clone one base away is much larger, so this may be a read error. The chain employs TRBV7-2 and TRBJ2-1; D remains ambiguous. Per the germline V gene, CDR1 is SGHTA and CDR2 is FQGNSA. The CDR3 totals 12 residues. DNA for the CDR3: TGTGCCAGCAGCTTCCCCTACAATGAGCAGCTCTTC. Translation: CASSFPYNEQLF.

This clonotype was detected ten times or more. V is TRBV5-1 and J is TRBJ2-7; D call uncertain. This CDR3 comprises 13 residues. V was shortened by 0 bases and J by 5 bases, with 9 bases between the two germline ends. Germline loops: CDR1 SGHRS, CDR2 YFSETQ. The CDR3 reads CASSLEGWDEQYF. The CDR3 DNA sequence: TGCGCCAGCAGCTTGGAGGGTTGGGACGAGCAGTACTTC.

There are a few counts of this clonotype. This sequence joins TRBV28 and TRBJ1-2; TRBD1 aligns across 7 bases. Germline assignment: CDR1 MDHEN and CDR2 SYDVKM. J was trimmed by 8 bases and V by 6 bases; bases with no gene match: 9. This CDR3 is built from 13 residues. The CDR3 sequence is CASRAGQIKGYTF. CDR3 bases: TGTGCCAGCAGAGCGGGACAGATTAAGGGCTACACCTTC.

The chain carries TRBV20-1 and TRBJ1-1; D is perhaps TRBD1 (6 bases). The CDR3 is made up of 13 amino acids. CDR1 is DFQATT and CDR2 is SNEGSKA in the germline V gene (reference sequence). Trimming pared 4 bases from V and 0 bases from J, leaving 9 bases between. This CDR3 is CSATRGMNTEAFF. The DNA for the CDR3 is TGCAGTGCTACCAGGGGTATGAACACTGAAGCTTTCTTT.